This is a list of T cell receptor beta chains from one sample in a study of CD8+CD57+ T cells in acquired aplastic anemia. TCRdb recomputed calls from the reads with MiXCR, one row per CDR3 protein. Among 150,000 to 200,000 distinct CDR3 sequences listed, 40% to 50% were seen once. Specimen: sorted CD4+, CD8+, or CD8+CD57+ T cells (not recorded which) from PBMCs. The receptor set was obtained from a human donor with aplastic anemia. CDR3s include the opening cysteine and the closing phenylalanine or tryptophan. Each record gives: J gene, V gene, clone size, CDR3 protein. Size tells how often a clone was seen (once, few, many) or the class of an expanded clone, and some rows leave it out.

TRBJ2-2,TRBV15,once,CATSRDVGTGGLFF
TRBJ2-7,TRBV29-1,NA,CSVTAQFAYEQYF
TRBJ2-1,TRBV29-1,few,CSVRAPEGLWQFF
TRBJ2-5,TRBV2,NA,CASSEMRQVTSQYF
TRBJ2-5,TRBV6-2/TRBV6-3,NA,CASIPRDCQETQYF
TRBJ1-1,TRBV14,many,CASSHMYTYNTEAFF
TRBJ1-2,TRBV9,many,CASSLGQGLGGYGYTF
TRBJ1-2,TRBV10-1,once,CASSSGGQGAYGYTF
TRBJ1-1,TRBV11-1,many,CASSTSGTGTNTEAFF
TRBJ2-1,TRBV7-7,many,CASSPARGRSPNNEQFF
TRBJ1-1,TRBV29-1,few,CSVKDSLNTEAFF
TRBJ2-5,TRBV4-2,many,CASSQGGRLAGGRRETQYF
TRBJ2-3,TRBV10-1,NA,CASRRTVGGTDTQYF